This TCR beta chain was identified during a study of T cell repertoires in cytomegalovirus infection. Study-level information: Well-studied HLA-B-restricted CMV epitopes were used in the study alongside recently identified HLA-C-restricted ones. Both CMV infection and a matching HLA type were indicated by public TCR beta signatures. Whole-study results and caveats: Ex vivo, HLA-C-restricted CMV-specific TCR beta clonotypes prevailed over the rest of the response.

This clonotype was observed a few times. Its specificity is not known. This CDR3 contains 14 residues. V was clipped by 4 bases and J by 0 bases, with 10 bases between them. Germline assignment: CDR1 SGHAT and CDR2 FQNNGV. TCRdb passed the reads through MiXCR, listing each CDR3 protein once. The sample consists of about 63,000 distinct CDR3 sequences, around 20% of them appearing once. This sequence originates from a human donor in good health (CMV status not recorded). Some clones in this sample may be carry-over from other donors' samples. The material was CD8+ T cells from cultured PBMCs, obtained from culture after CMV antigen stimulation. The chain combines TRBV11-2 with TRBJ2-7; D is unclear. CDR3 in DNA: TGTGCCAGCAGCTCGGGTCCCCTCTCCTACGAGCAGTACTTC. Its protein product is CASSSGPLSYEQYF.